What follows are 20 T cell receptor beta chains derived from one specimen sequenced in a study of T cells after yellow fever vaccination. MiXCR, applied by TCRdb to the 5' RACE reads, yields one record per CDR3 protein. The data contain a few hundred thousand distinct CDR3 sequences, 8.7% of them singletons. The sequencing used CD4+ T cells sorted from PBMCs, collected 5 days after the yellow fever booster vaccination. The receptors were gathered from a young man who received the YFV17D yellow fever vaccine.

This chain uses TRBV6-6 with TRBJ2-7, with TRBD2 identical over 11 bases. The CDR3 loop spans 18 amino acids. Germline trimming cut 0 bases from V and 2 bases from J; bases unmatched to any gene: 9. Per the germline V gene, CDR1 is MNHNY and CDR2 is SVGAGI (reference sequence). In nucleotides, the CDR3 is TGTGCCAGCAGTTACTCGGCCCCCCTAGCGGGGGGTACCTACGAGCAGTACGTC. It is translated as CASSYSAPLAGGTYEQYV.

There are a few counts of this clonotype. This chain connects TRBV4-1 to TRBJ1-5; D might be TRBD1 (6 bases). This CDR3 comprises 14 residues. Trimming shortened V by 3 bases and J by 5 bases, and 11 bases separated the two germline ends. The germline V gene has CDR1 MGHRA and CDR2 YSYEKL. The CDR3 DNA reads as TGCGCCAGCAGCCACAGCGGGGGCGATCAGCCCCAGCATTTT. Protein sequence: CASSHSGGDQPQHF.

This clonotype was picked up many times. The rearrangement uses TRBV5-1 and TRBJ1-1, with D perhaps matching TRBD1 (5 bases). The CDR3 contains 15 residues. The germline gives CDR1 SGHRS, CDR2 YFSETQ. V shed 0 bases and J shed 10 bases, with 19 bases lying between them. The CDR3 coding sequence is TGCGCCAGCAGCTTGGGAGATTACAGGTTCCAAGGAGCTTTCTTT. This translates into CASSLGDYRFQGAFF.

This clonotype showed up many times. The genes are TRBV11-2 and TRBJ1-2; the D gene is possibly TRBD1 (5 bases). Germline values: CDR1 SGHAT, CDR2 FQNNGV. V was shortened by 1 base and J by 6 bases, with 12 bases between the two germline ends. The length of the CDR3 is 14 residues. As DNA, the CDR3 is TGTGCCAGCAGCTTAGCCGGCAGGGCGGATGGCTACACCTTC. It is translated as CASSLAGRADGYTF.

The chain has TRBV5-1 and TRBJ1-1; 7 bases agree with TRBD1. CDR3 length: 14 amino acids. V was pared by 6 bases and J by 2 bases, with 7 bases of the junction left unmatched. Looked up from germline, CDR1 is SGHRS and CDR2 is YFSETQ. The CDR3 nucleotides read TGCGCCAGCACTCAGACAGGGTTCAACACTGAAGCTTTCTTT. It translates to CASTQTGFNTEAFF.

V and J are TRBV18 and TRBJ2-4; weak D call: TRBD1 (5 bases). The germline CDR1 and CDR2 sequences are KGHSH and LQKENI. CDR3 length: 13 amino acids. The V gene lost 5 bases and the J gene lost 7 bases, with 12 bases spanning the gap. The CDR3 sequence is CASSADRANIQYF. In nucleotides, the CDR3 is TGTGCCAGCTCAGCAGACAGAGCGAACATTCAGTACTTC.

This clonotype appeared a few times. CDR3 DNA sequence: TGTGCTAGTGTTTTTGGCGAGGGGGCCCTCCACTTT. Its protein product is CASVFGEGALHF. The rearrangement uses TRBV12-5 and TRBJ1-6; a weak D match, TRBD1 (6 bases). The V and J ends lost 7 bases and 14 bases respectively, with 15 bases between them. There are 12 residues in the CDR3. Germline V gives CDR1 LGHNT, CDR2 FRNRAP.

In this sample, this clonotype turned up a few times. The chain is built from TRBV4-3 and TRBJ2-5; 7 nucleotides align to TRBD2. V shed 1 base, J shed 5 bases, and the junction held 10 bases outside the gene matches. The CDR3 extends over 16 amino acids. Germline values: CDR1 LGHNA, CDR2 YSLEER. The DNA for the CDR3 is TGCGCCAGCAGCCAAGGGTCCGGGACTAACTTGGAGACCCAGTACTTC. Translated, it gives CASSQGSGTNLETQYF.

This chain uses TRBV7-2 with TRBJ1-1; D remains ambiguous. Trimming removed 2 bases at V and 6 bases at J, with 7 bases between. The V gene's germline CDR1 is SGHTA and CDR2 FQGNSA. The CDR3 is 12 residues long. The CDR3 region is CASSLKFPEAFF. In DNA form, the CDR3 reads TGTGCCAGCAGCTTAAAGTTCCCTGAAGCTTTCTTT.

The sample holds a few counts of this clonotype. V and J are TRBV7-9 and TRBJ2-3, with 9 bases matching TRBD2. V gave up 4 bases and J gave up 1 base; unmatched junction bases: 6. The CDR3 spans 16 residues. Germline V gene lookup returns CDR1 SEHNR and CDR2 FQNEAQ (reference sequence). The CDR3 DNA reads TGTGCCAGCAGCTCGGCTAGCGGGGAGCGCACAGATACGCAGTATTTT. Encoded protein: CASSSASGERTDTQYF.

In this sample, this clonotype turned up a few times. The rearrangement links TRBV7-9 to TRBJ1-5; 7 bases align to TRBD1. Germline CDR1 reads SEHNR; CDR2 reads FQNEAQ (reference sequence). CDR3 length: 17 amino acids. V shed 5 bases, J shed 5 bases, and the junction held 15 bases outside the gene matches. CDR3 bases: TGTGCCAGCAGCCACCCGACCGGGGGACAGAGTCATCAGCCCCAGCATTTT. Protein: CASSHPTGGQSHQPQHF.

Only a few counts were recorded for this clonotype. J is TRBJ1-2 and V is TRBV6-1, with D perhaps matching TRBD1 (6 bases). The length of the CDR3 is 14 residues. Trimming removed 6 bases from V and 3 bases from J, with 14 bases in between. CDR1 is MNHNS, CDR2 SASEGT, per germline. The CDR3 region has the DNA TGTGCCAGCAGCAGGACAGACCCCTACTATGGCTACACCTTC. Translated: CASSRTDPYYGYTF.

This clonotype has only a few counts. J is TRBJ1-1 and V is TRBV5-5; D gene ambiguous. Between the trimmed V and J ends, which lost 4 bases and 1 base, there was a span of 11 bases. The germline gives CDR1 SGHKS, CDR2 YYEKEE (reference sequence). The CDR3 runs 14 residues. CDR3 sequence (DNA): TGTGCCAGCAGCCTGGCGTCGGGGAACACTGAAGCTTTCTTT. Protein sequence: CASSLASGNTEAFF.

This clonotype came up many times. This rearrangement joins TRBV7-2 to TRBJ1-2, with no clear D. Between the trimmed V and J ends, which lost 2 bases and 4 bases, there was a span of 17 bases. Per the germline V gene, CDR1 is SGHTA and CDR2 is FQGNSA. This CDR3 contains 16 residues. The CDR3 DNA sequence: TGTGCCAGCAGCTTAAAGTCCGACGGGGAGGGCTATGGCTACACCTTC. This codes for CASSLKSDGEGYGYTF. Together with reference TRBV7-2 and TRBJ1-2, the CDR3 gives the full variable domain: GAGVSQSPSNKVTEKGKDVELRCDPISGHTALYWYRQSLGQGLEFLIYFQGNSAPDKSGLPSDRFSAERTGGSVSTLTIQRTQQEDSAVYLCASSLKSDGEGYGYTFGSGTRLTVV.

This clonotype was seen a handful of times. V gene TRBV7-9 combines with J gene TRBJ2-4; TRBD1 matches 8 bases. The V gene's germline CDR1 is SEHNR and CDR2 FQNEAQ (reference sequence). The CDR3 contains 14 residues. The V and J ends lost 4 bases and 3 bases, in that order; junction bases with no gene match: 2. CDR3 sequence reads: CASSSQGGKNIQYF. The CDR3 DNA is TGTGCCAGCAGCTCACAGGGGGGCAAAAACATTCAGTACTTC.

The rearrangement joins TRBV5-6 to TRBJ2-3; 9 positions match TRBD2. CDR3 length: 16 amino acids. Per the germline V gene, CDR1 is SGHDT and CDR2 is YYEEEE. Unmatched junction bases numbered 9, after V lost 2 bases and J lost 5 bases. The DNA of the CDR3 is TGTGCCAGCAGCTTCCCACTAGCGGGCATGGGAGATACGCAGTATTTT. Amino acid sequence: CASSFPLAGMGDTQYF.

The sample holds many counts of this clonotype. The chain joins TRBV28 to TRBJ1-1; no definite D call. Trimming left V 8 bases short and J 0 bases short, with 10 bases between. Per germline, CDR1 MDHEN and CDR2 SYDVKM. CDR3 size: 13 residues. The chain's CDR3 is CASAGLMNTEAFF. The CDR3 region has the DNA TGTGCCAGCGCCGGTTTGATGAACACTGAAGCTTTCTTT.

This clonotype has at least ten counts. The chain links TRBV5-1 to TRBJ1-1, with no clear D. The CDR3 length is 15 residues. Germline V CDR1 and CDR2: SGHRS, YFSETQ. V lost 2 bases and J 10 bases, leaving 21 bases between the germline ends. The DNA for the CDR3 is TGCGCCAGCAGCTTAGGGTCGGGGAACGAGGTATCAGCTTTCTTT. Its translation is CASSLGSGNEVSAFF.

This clonotype has only a few counts. This sequence joins TRBV4-1 and TRBJ1-5; D not resolved. The V gene lost 1 base and the J gene lost 6 bases, with 16 bases spanning the gap. Germline CDR1 is MGHRA and CDR2 is YSYEKL. There are 16 residues in the CDR3. The CDR3 sequence: CASSQVVSGRGQPQHF. CDR3 in DNA: TGCGCCAGCAGCCAAGTTGTTTCGGGGAGAGGTCAGCCCCAGCATTTT.

This clonotype has only a few counts. The chain is built from TRBV7-6 and TRBJ2-1; possibly TRBD1 for D (6 bases). With 6 bases removed from V and 7 bases from J, the gap between germline ends came to 13 bases. This CDR3 is built from 13 residues. From germline, CDR1 is SGHVS and CDR2 FNYEAQ. CDR3 region: CASRRAGDNEQFF. In DNA form, the CDR3 reads TGTGCCAGCAGGAGGGCAGGGGATAATGAGCAGTTCTTC.